Sequencing of this T cell receptor beta chain was carried out in a study of cytomegalovirus exposure and HLA in healthy donors (dated by TCRdb to 2016 to 2017). As for the study more broadly: An earlier analysis of roughly 500 of the donors reported roughly 300 Gb of sequence data and around 120 million unique TCR beta sequences from 150 million to 200 million T cells. About 310 gigabases of sequencing data and tens of millions of unique TCR sequences were included in an early release covering several hundred HLA-typed donors. Of the roughly 400 genotyped donors, less than 85% were placed in the genetic ancestry cluster associated with self-reported Caucasian donors. The aim of the study was to test whether cataloging public T cell receptors could identify signatures of past pathogen exposure. The T cell repertoires of 666 subjects were profiled by immunosequencing and related to cytomegalovirus serostatus. Along with the roughly 670-subject first cohort, a separate validation cohort of around 110 different subjects was used. The study combined high-throughput TCR immunosequencing, statistical association of individual TCRs with disease status, and machine learning to predict cytomegalovirus infection status. To study patterns of TCR occurrence, a later analysis re-analyzed previously published TCR beta repertoires from 500 to 850 donors and added high-resolution HLA genotyping. Rather than using new phenotypic data, the later analysis identified candidate immune exposures from TCR beta sequences and from how often those sequences occurred across donors. An earlier analysis of 587 of the donors used high-throughput TCR beta sequencing to judge whether each TCR beta V gene segment behaved as functional or pseudogenic. Donor age, sex, ethnicity and CMV serostatus were compiled together with the repertoire data. A later genetic analysis took genome-wide SNP genotypes for about 55% of the roughly 700 donors and used that subset as a discovery cohort. Every repertoire in the discovery cohort had been generated on one and the same sequencing platform. Both class I and class II loci were covered by HLA typing, at four-digit resolution. The number of typed donors differed by locus: roughly 629-630 for A, B, C, DRB1 and DQB1; 500 to 550 for DQA1; over 600 for DPA1; and roughly 490 for DPB1. Several DR-DQ haplotypes were treated as single units for association and clustering because of strong linkage in the cohort. On average, around 240,000 unique TCR beta nucleotide sequences were sequenced per donor among more than 350 genotyped donors of the cohort, with roughly a sixth of those sequences being non-productive. On the study overall, not on this receptor specifically: The 87-base-pair reads could not distinguish some IMGT-functional V segments, including TRBV6-2 and TRBV6-3, so those segments were excluded. A total of 150 to 200 TCR beta chains were listed by the study as associated with cytomegalovirus. Most TCR sequences were seen in very few donors, while some public TCRs were found in many individuals. HLA typing was unavailable for some donors at each locus, so association tests used only the typed subset. The earlier analysis of around 600 of the donors excluded some 15 rarely observed V segments, including chromosome 9 orphons, because counts were too low. In vitro tests confirmed that a few of the cytomegalovirus-associated TCR beta chains recognize cytomegalovirus antigens. Linkage disequilibrium might explain the correlated functional status among segregating V segments, but an unknown experimental factor could not be excluded. In a later analysis, most CMV-associated TCR beta chains were found to appear HLA-restricted, with HLA associations seemingly driven largely by CMV exposure. A later analysis reported that several top co-occurrence clusters appeared linked to parvovirus B19, influenza, CMV and Epstein-Barr virus. The classifier was reported to diagnose cytomegalovirus status with high specificity and sensitivity in both the original cohort and the validation cohort. A later genetic analysis reported fewer N-insertions in productive TCRs among donors in an Asian-associated ancestry cluster than the 666-donor mean. A further reported finding was that TCR beta sequences accurately predicted the HLA-A and HLA-B alleles for most subjects in the first cohort. At a false discovery rate of 0.05, a later analysis linked under 20,000 TCR beta sequences to specific HLA alleles. A group of highly shared sequence variants was considered likely to be a technical artifact of the sequencing pipeline. In a later analysis, HLA-associated TCR beta chains showed more clonal expansion and lower generation probabilities than non-associated chains that were equally common. When HLA alleles, especially DR and DQ, strongly co-occurred, attributing TCR associations to individual alleles was difficult. Presence/absence analyses assumed roughly uniform sequencing depth across donors, an assumption that may not hold. For the cohort, immune exposure information was limited to CMV serostatus. In an earlier analysis of some 640 of the donors, most TCR beta V segments were observed in productive rearrangements about 87% or about 30% of the time, broadly matching IMGT annotations. V-gene and J-gene trimming of TCR beta chains was associated with a missense DCLRE1C variant in a later genetic analysis, and the association was replicated in an independent cohort. According to the authors, the approach could potentially be generalized to other disease states and immunological phenotypes. The cohort was sequenced for TCR beta chains only, and without alpha or paired-chain data the features that could be detected were limited. In a later analysis, the rate of TCR association differed among HLA loci, with DRB1 alleles having the most associated TCRs and HLA-C alleles having the fewest.

V and J are trimmed by 6 bases and 5 bases, and the gene matches miss 11 bases of the junction. From the germline V gene, CDR1 is MNHNS and CDR2 is SASEGT. The CDR3 spans 15 residues, from the cysteine through the phenylalanine. Only the CDR3 region is kept as DNA, spanning 45 bases read in frame from base 1. As regards this clone: The antigen it recognizes is unknown. No much larger clone exists at a distance of one base, and base qualities are not known.

The cohort was made up of approximately 670 healthy bone marrow donors. At the time of sampling, all cohort members were nominally healthy, though unrecorded immune exposures were likely present. The donor was CMV seropositive and belonged to the group of more than 250 seropositive cohort members. A peripheral blood sample was provided by each donor, and peripheral blood mononuclear cells were used for TCR beta sequencing. The Qiagen DNeasy Blood Extraction Kit was used to extract genomic DNA from the blood cell samples. The library was generated by the immunoSEQ multiplex PCR assay. For the multiplex PCR, a mixture combining 60 forward primers for TCR Vbeta segments and 13 reverse primers for TCR Jbeta segments was used. The CDR3 region of rearranged TCR beta genes was amplified from genomic DNA with a multiplex PCR assay. The Illumina HiSeq System was used to sequence the amplified TCR beta libraries as 87-base-pair reads. The authors' pipeline ran thus. Across the roughly 600 repertoires, a later analysis counted about 81 million unique TCR beta chains, approximately 10 million of which were shared by at least two donors. Raw reads were error-corrected and collapsed into unique sequences by a nearest-neighbor algorithm in which closely related sequences were merged to remove PCR and sequencing errors. Alignment of CDR3 sequences to IMGT reference sequences was used to assign V, D and J gene segments. Each retained sequence needed at least a six-nucleotide match to both a V gene segment and a J gene segment. Rearrangements were classified as productive when the CDR3 lacked stop codons and remained in frame with V and J, and all other rearrangements were classified as non-productive. Following IMGT convention, CDR3 was defined as the stretch from the second conserved V-encoded cysteine to the conserved J-encoded phenylalanine. The earlier analysis of about 590 of the donors excluded sequences that lacked an unambiguous match to a single V gene segment. An earlier analysis of roughly 590 of the donors called V segments functional above 56.7% productive rearrangements and segregating when the between-donor standard deviation exceeded 5%. A statistical classification framework was built for diagnosing cytomegalovirus status from the catalog of TCR beta chain sequences. In a later analysis, TCR nucleotide sequences were compared against IMGT/GENE-DB human TR gene sequences so that V and J genes could be assigned. In a later analysis, CDR3 sequences and most-parsimonious VDJ recombination scenarios were assigned using the TCRdist pipeline. A later analysis defined each TCR beta chain by its CDR3 amino acid sequence plus V-gene family, and excluded reads lacking a unique V-gene family. In a later analysis, approximately 640 highly shared, low-generation-probability nucleotide sequences were removed to address suspected cross-contamination and a sequencing artifact. A later analysis calculated a clonal expansion index for each public chain from normalized within-repertoire ranks of inferred template counts. In a later analysis, generation probabilities were computed using a VDJ recombination model fitted to out-of-frame rearrangements, and the results were checked against IGoR. In a later analysis, hypergeometric tests were used to score TCR-TCR, TCR-HLA and TCR-CMV co-occurrence, with a repertoire-size bias correction applied to TCR pairs. In a later analysis, false discovery rates were estimated by permuting HLA or CMV assignments 20 times. In a later analysis, co-occurring TCRs were grouped with DBSCAN, and TCRdist sequence similarity was added when clustering was performed within HLA-allele-positive subsets. Repertoires with fewer than 30,000 or more than 120,000 public chains, plus five repertoires with anomalous nucleotide sharing, were excluded from co-occurrence clustering. TCRdb provides this immuneACCESS table in a form limited to in-frame rearrangements. Some clones are lacking; in checked studies, under half of them reflect an unresolved V gene, and why the rest are absent is not known. The DNA gave D and trimming, while V, J and clone size come from that table. This sample gives about 160,000 clones in total; approximately 79% of them show up just once. The ten largest clones take up around 0.97% of the sample.

The receptor was isolated from a woman in her fifties or sixties in good health and CMV-seropositive. The chain joins TRBV6-1 to TRBJ2-5, with TRBD1 identical over 8 junction bases. The specimen sequenced was PBMCs. The CDR3 amino acid sequence is: CASRFGRGHYETQYF. The nucleotide sequence is TGTGCCAGCAGATTCGGCAGGGGGCACTATGAGACCCAGTACTTC.